The 23 T cell receptor beta chains below all came from one sample that was sequenced in a study of T cell repertoires in cytomegalovirus infection. A single record per CDR3 protein comes from TCRdb applying MiXCR to the reads. The table shows about 770,000 distinct CDR3 sequences, with around 29% occurring only once. Their target antigens are unknown. Sequenced here: cultured CD8+ T cells from PBMCs, sampled from culture after CMV antigen stimulation. The receptors shown here come from a human donor in good health (CMV status not recorded). Some clones in this sample may be carry-over from other donors' samples.

The sample holds a few counts of this clonotype. CDR3 in DNA: TGTGCCAGTAGTATGACCGGGACAGGGTATCAGCCCCAGCATTTT. Translating it yields CASSMTGTGYQPQHF. V usage is TRBV19 and J usage is TRBJ1-5, with TRBD1 identical over 9 bases. CDR3 length: 15 residues. With 3 bases clipped from V and 5 bases from J, the junction kept 5 bases outside the gene matches. CDR1 and CDR2 from the germline V gene are LNHDA and SQIVND (reference sequence). The whole variable domain, filled in from reference TRBV19 and TRBJ1-5, reads DGGITQSPKYLFRKEGQNVTLSCEQNLNHDAMYWYRQDPGQGLRLIYYSQIVNDFQKGDIAEGYSVSREKKESFPLTVTSAQKNPTAFYLCASSMTGTGYQPQHFGDGTRLSIL.

The chain couples TRBV20-1 to TRBJ1-1; D gene ambiguous. This CDR3 has 14 amino acids. CDR1 DFQATT and CDR2 SNEGSKA come from the germline V gene (reference sequence). V lost 4 bases, J lost 6 bases, and 18 bases lay in between. The CDR3 sequence: CSANVGGLGSEAFF. The CDR3 bases are TGCAGTGCTAACGTAGGAGGGCTTGGCTCTGAAGCTTTCTTT.

There are a few counts of this clonotype. The V call is TRBV4-3, the J call TRBJ2-1; 7 positions agree with TRBD2. This CDR3 is built from 16 residues. Germline V gene data show CDR1 as LGHNA and CDR2 as YSLEER. J gave up 0 bases and V 0 bases, and 2 bases lay outside the gene matches. This chain's CDR3 is CASSQDGRVSYNEQFF. Written as DNA, the CDR3 is TGCGCCAGCAGCCAAGATGGGAGGGTCTCCTACAATGAGCAGTTCTTC.

The table lists this clonotype with a few counts. The chain has TRBV6-2 or TRBV6-3 and TRBJ2-1, with D perhaps matching TRBD1 (5 bases). CDR3 length: 13 amino acids. Deletions cut 4 bases from V and 2 bases from J, with 6 bases between. Germline-derived CDR1 and CDR2 are MNHEY and SVGEGT. CDR3 sequence reads: CASSWTPYNEQFF. The CDR3 region has the DNA TGTGCCAGCAGTTGGACACCCTACAATGAGCAGTTCTTC.

The chain uses TRBV14 and TRBJ2-7; D unresolved. Trimming removed 0 bases at V and 2 bases at J, with 2 bases between. The CDR3 runs 12 residues. The germline gives CDR1 SGHDN, CDR2 FVKESK. The CDR3 reads CASSQEPYEQYF. In nucleotides, the CDR3 is TGTGCCAGCAGCCAAGAGCCCTACGAGCAGTACTTC. Full variable domain (outside the CDR3, taken from reference TRBV14 and TRBJ2-7): EAGVTQFPSHSVIEKGQTVTLRCDPISGHDNLYWYRRVMGKEIKFLLHFVKESKQDESGMPNNRFLAERTGGTYSTLKVQPAELEDSGVYFCASSQEPYEQYFGPGTRLTVT.

The genes are TRBV4-1 and TRBJ2-5, with D hard to call. Germline CDR1 and CDR2: MGHRA and YSYEKL. Trimming left V 4 bases short and J 1 base short, with 19 bases between. The CDR3 runs 17 residues. The CDR3 DNA reads TGCGCCAGCAGCCCCCGATATACACAACCAGGCCAAGAGACCCAGTACTTC. The encoded protein is CASSPRYTQPGQETQYF.

V is TRBV7-6 and J is TRBJ1-1; D is unclear. CDR3 length: 15 amino acids. The germline V gene encodes CDR1 SGHVS and CDR2 FNYEAQ. V was pared by 2 bases and J by 1 base, with 11 bases between. The CDR3 is CASSLWESGNTEAFF. The CDR3 region has the DNA TGTGCCAGCAGCTTATGGGAGTCAGGGAACACTGAAGCTTTCTTT.

This clonotype has more than one count but fewer than ten. The V gene is TRBV20-1, the J gene TRBJ2-3; D is possibly TRBD1 (6 bases). CDR1 is DFQATT and CDR2 is SNEGSKA in the germline V gene (reference sequence). There are 15 residues in the CDR3. V lost 3 bases and J lost 1, with 14 bases in between. The CDR3 DNA is TGCAGTGCTAGGGGACACTATCCCCGCACAGATACGCAGTATTTT. Translated: CSARGHYPRTDTQYF.

This clonotype has a count of ten or more. The chain employs TRBV13 and TRBJ1-6, with D unresolved. This CDR3 region has 12 residues. CDR1 is PRHDT, CDR2 FYEKMQ, per germline (reference sequence). V was pared by 1 base and J by 10 bases, with 5 bases between. The CDR3: CASSLETSPLHF. CDR3 DNA: TGTGCCAGCAGCTTAGAAACCTCACCCCTCCACTTT.

This clonotype was detected many times. As DNA, the CDR3 is TGTGCCAGCAGCCCGCCGGGGACAGTGAACACCGGGGAGCTGTTTTTT. This gives the protein CASSPPGTVNTGELFF. This chain connects TRBV7-9 to TRBJ2-2; 7 positions match TRBD1. There are 16 residues in the CDR3. V dropped 5 bases and J dropped 1; count of bases not matched to a gene: 7. CDR1 SEHNR and CDR2 FQNEAQ come from the germline V gene (reference sequence).

V usage is TRBV9 and J usage is TRBJ1-2; TRBD1 might be the D (5 bases). The germline CDR1 and CDR2 sequences are SGDLS and YYNGEE. Trimming left V 3 bases short and J 4 bases short, with 10 bases between. CDR3 length: 13 residues. In DNA form, the CDR3 reads TGTGCCAGCAGCGAGTATGGGGGCTATGGCTACACCTTC. It codes for CASSEYGGYGYTF.

The chain couples TRBV27 to TRBJ2-5, with 7 bases aligning to TRBD2. Trimming cost V 1 base and J 3 bases; bases outside gene matches: 11. Germline CDR1 reads MNHEY; CDR2 reads SMNVEV (reference sequence). The CDR3 is made up of 17 amino acids. The CDR3 protein is CASSLFPRLAAEETQYF. The CDR3 DNA sequence: TGTGCCAGCAGTTTATTTCCGCGACTAGCCGCAGAAGAGACCCAGTACTTC.

The chain has TRBV12-5 and TRBJ1-1; no reliable D call. V dropped 1 base and J dropped 8 bases, with 8 bases sitting between them. The CDR3 spans 12 residues. In germline, CDR1 is LGHNT, CDR2 FRNRAP. CDR3 sequence reads: CASGLAVGEAFF. The CDR3 DNA reads TGTGCTAGTGGTTTGGCGGTGGGGGAAGCTTTCTTT.

The chain employs TRBV6-5 and TRBJ2-3, with 15 bases lining up with TRBD2. J gave up 1 base and V 2 bases, and 10 bases lay outside the gene matches. The V gene's germline CDR1 is MNHEY and CDR2 SVGAGI. This CDR3 is 20 amino acids long. CDR3: CASSYGTSGGPYSGTDTQYF. The CDR3 coding sequence is TGTGCCAGCAGTTACGGGACTAGCGGGGGGCCTTATTCGGGCACAGATACGCAGTATTTT.

The chain combines TRBV2 with TRBJ1-4; 8 positions agree with TRBD1. V lost 6 bases, J lost 0 bases, and 9 bases stayed unmatched. The CDR3 contains 17 residues. In germline, CDR1 is SNHLY, CDR2 FYNNEI. The CDR3 loop reads CASRPGTGRATNEKLFF. CDR3 DNA: TGTGCCAGCAGGCCCGGGACAGGACGCGCAACTAATGAAAAACTGTTTTTT.

This clonotype has more than one count but fewer than ten. The chain has TRBV6-6 and TRBJ1-1; 7 nucleotides match TRBD1. Losses at the gene ends were 4 bases for V and 1 base for J; bases not matched to a gene: 9. CDR1 MNHNY and CDR2 SVGAGI come from the germline V gene (reference sequence). The CDR3 covers 16 residues. The CDR3 loop is CASSWAVGTANTEAFF. CDR3 coding DNA: TGTGCCAGCAGTTGGGCGGTTGGGACAGCGAACACTGAAGCTTTCTTT.

The chain joins TRBV29-1 to TRBJ2-3; tentatively, D is TRBD1 or TRBD2 (5 bases each). V was shortened by 0 bases and J by 0 bases, with 13 bases between the two germline ends. The CDR3 has 16 residues. CDR1 SQVTM and CDR2 ANQGSEA come from the germline V gene. The CDR3 here is CSVEDLWGGSTDTQYF. DNA for the CDR3: TGCAGCGTTGAAGATTTGTGGGGCGGGAGCACAGATACGCAGTATTTT.

This clonotype has a handful of counts. The chain couples TRBV19 to TRBJ1-1; tentatively, D is TRBD1 (6 bases). The V gene lost 5 bases and the J gene lost 5 bases, with 18 bases spanning the gap. This CDR3 has 15 amino acids. Per the germline V gene, CDR1 is LNHDA and CDR2 is SQIVND (reference sequence). CDR3 amino acids: CASSFWGQRGTEAFF. In DNA, the CDR3 is TGTGCCAGTAGTTTCTGGGGACAAAGGGGGACTGAAGCTTTCTTT.

This clonotype came up a few times. V and J are TRBV6-5 and TRBJ2-2; 7 bases align to TRBD1. The CDR3 consists of 14 residues. J lost 0 bases, V lost 9 bases, and 4 bases had no gene match. Per the germline V gene, CDR1 is MNHEY and CDR2 is SVGAGI. CDR3 protein: CASRGQSNTGELFF. CDR3 DNA sequence: TGTGCCAGTCGGGGACAGTCGAACACCGGGGAGCTGTTTTTT.

This chain links TRBV7-9 with TRBJ2-7, with TRBD1 identical over 7 bases. CDR3 size: 15 residues. Trimming at V came to 1 base and at J to 3 bases, leaving 6 bases not matched to a gene. Germline CDR1 is SEHNR and CDR2 is FQNEAQ (reference sequence). The CDR3 loop reads CASSLESDRDYEQYF. The CDR3 DNA reads TGTGCCAGCAGCTTAGAGAGTGACAGGGACTACGAGCAGTACTTC.

As DNA, the CDR3 is TGTGCCAGCAGCCCTCGAAAGGTGGGACCAGGATACAATGAGCAGTTCTTC. It is translated as CASSPRKVGPGYNEQFF. The chain combines TRBV7-9 with TRBJ2-1, with D perhaps given as TRBD1 or TRBD2 (5 bases each). V was clipped by 5 bases and J by 4 bases, with 21 bases between them. CDR3 length: 17 amino acids. Germline CDR1 SEHNR, CDR2 FQNEAQ (reference sequence).

This clonotype was detected only a few times. The rearrangement uses TRBV10-3 and TRBJ2-1, with D possibly being TRBD1 (5 bases). Germline assignment: CDR1 ENHRY and CDR2 SYGVKD. CDR3 size: 13 residues. V shed 7 bases and J shed 1 base, with 8 bases lying between them. The CDR3 spells CAIKGLSYNEQFF. The CDR3 bases are TGTGCCATCAAGGGGCTATCCTACAATGAGCAGTTCTTC.

This clonotype was counted a few times. J is TRBJ2-3 and V is TRBV6-1; TRBD1 agrees at 11 bases. Trimming took 6 bases from V and 5 from J; bases not matched to a gene: 7. This CDR3 spans 15 amino acids. Germline V gene sequence: CDR1 MNHNS, CDR2 SASEGT. Here the CDR3 DNA reads TGTGCCAGCAGCCTCCGGACAGGGGGCTTAGATACGCAGTATTTT. Translation: CASSLRTGGLDTQYF.